The rows below give T cell receptor beta chains drawn from one sample of a study of T cells after posttransplantation cyclophosphamide. The method was immunoSEQ multiplex PCR; TCRdb's version includes in-frame clones alone and lacks a portion of them. The sample gives 10,000 or so clones, about four fifths of which show up once; 15% is in the top ten. The sequencing here drew on PBMCs, taken 1,900 to 2,000 days after a stem cell transplant with posttransplant cyclophosphamide. The source is a female patient between 40 and 55 years old who received an allogeneic stem cell transplant from a related donor, was CMV-positive, and had no GVHD. The graft donor may account for some of the T cells. The CDR3 runs from the conserved cysteine through the conserved F or W. The D gene is left open where the match is weak. Part of the rows lack a size; the others show once, few, many or a class for expanded clones.

j_call: TRBJ2-7
clone_size: few
v_call: TRBV7-9
d_call: TRBD1
cdr3_aa: CASSVAGTGGKPYEQYF
cdr3_nt: TGTGCCAGCAGCGTGGCCGGGACAGGAGGGAAACCCTACGAGCAGTACTTC

j_call: TRBJ2-3
clone_size: NA
v_call: TRBV9
d_call: NA
cdr3_aa: CASSLLTGRDTQYF
cdr3_nt: TGTGCCAGCAGCCTACTGACAGGGAGGGATACGCAGTATTTT

j_call: TRBJ2-5
clone_size: NA
v_call: TRBV7-8
d_call: TRBD2
cdr3_aa: CASSFYSGGAVETQYF
cdr3_nt: TGTGCCAGCAGCTTCTATAGCGGGGGGGCGGTAGAGACCCAGTACTTC

j_call: TRBJ2-1
clone_size: NA
v_call: TRBV7-3
d_call: TRBD1
cdr3_aa: CASSPHGTGRYNEQFF
cdr3_nt: TGTGCCAGCAGCCCTCACGGGACAGGGCGCTACAATGAGCAGTTCTTC

j_call: TRBJ1-5
clone_size: few
v_call: TRBV2
d_call: TRBD1
cdr3_aa: CASRDREGRYQPQHF
cdr3_nt: TGTGCCAGCAGGGACAGGGAAGGTCGGTATCAGCCCCAGCATTTT

j_call: TRBJ2-1
clone_size: NA
v_call: TRBV29-1
d_call: TRBD2
cdr3_aa: CSVNRAGGSYNEQFF
cdr3_nt: TGCAGCGTTAATAGGGCGGGGGGGTCATACAATGAGCAGTTCTTC

j_call: TRBJ1-1
clone_size: few
v_call: TRBV5-4
d_call: NA
cdr3_aa: CASSLVGAGTEAFF
cdr3_nt: TGTGCCAGCAGCTTGGTTGGAGCGGGCACTGAAGCTTTCTTT

j_call: TRBJ2-5
clone_size: NA
v_call: TRBV7-2
d_call: TRBD2
cdr3_aa: CASSLRAQGGETQYF
cdr3_nt: TGTGCCAGCAGCTTGCGCGCGCAGGGAGGGGAGACCCAGTACTTC

j_call: TRBJ1-4
clone_size: NA
v_call: TRBV5-1
d_call: NA
cdr3_aa: CASSFSGGNGEEKLFF
cdr3_nt: TGCGCCAGCAGCTTCTCCGGCGGGAACGGGGAAGAAAAACTGTTTTTT

j_call: TRBJ2-5
clone_size: NA
v_call: TRBV7-2
d_call: TRBD1
cdr3_aa: CASSLVAGQGLGETQYF
cdr3_nt: TGTGCCAGCAGCTTAGTGGCCGGACAGGGTTTAGGCGAGACCCAGTACTTC

j_call: TRBJ1-2
clone_size: NA
v_call: TRBV7-2
d_call: NA
cdr3_aa: CASSLGVRSGYGYTF
cdr3_nt: TGTGCCAGCAGCTTAGGCGTCCGCTCGGGCTATGGCTACACCTTC

j_call: TRBJ2-2
clone_size: NA
v_call: TRBV5-6
d_call: NA
cdr3_aa: CASSLGAGREVGELFF
cdr3_nt: TGTGCCAGCAGCTTGGGAGCAGGCCGGGAAGTCGGGGAGCTGTTTTTT